This passage covers 8 T cell receptor beta chains from one sample sequenced in a study of CD8 T cells in ankylosing spondylitis. From the 5' RACE reads, TCRdb called clonotypes with MiXCR, one entry per CDR3 protein. The sample carries a few hundred thousand distinct CDR3 sequences, roughly 25% recorded once. Sequencing used blood, either unsorted or a sorted T cell fraction (not recorded which). The receptor source for this set is a male donor with ankylosing spondylitis or in good health (not recorded which).

This clonotype has a count of ten or more. This chain links TRBV7-2 with TRBJ2-7; 7 nucleotides line up with TRBD2. Trimming cost V 1 base and J 6 bases; bases outside gene matches: 9. Germline V gene lookup returns CDR1 SGHTA and CDR2 FQGNSA. There are 15 residues in the CDR3. The CDR3 is CASSLGGGTTLEQYF. CDR3 nucleotide sequence: TGTGCCAGCAGCTTAGGGGGGGGAACAACCCTCGAGCAGTACTTC.

V is TRBV4-2 and J is TRBJ2-5; possible D gene TRBD2, 5 bases. V was pared by 8 bases and J by 5 bases, with 15 bases between. This CDR3 spans 13 amino acids. Per the germline V gene, CDR1 is LGHNA and CDR2 is YNFKEQ. Here the CDR3 reads CASRSLAGETQYF. The CDR3 DNA reads TGTGCCAGCCGGAGCCTAGCTGGGGAGACCCAGTACTTC.

This clonotype was observed many times. The chain is built from TRBV29-1 and TRBJ2-3; a possible D gene is TRBD2 (5 bases). There are 13 residues in the CDR3. With 4 bases removed from V and 0 bases from J, the gap between germline ends came to 8 bases. Looked up from germline, CDR1 is SQVTM and CDR2 is ANQGSEA. The CDR3, as DNA: TGCAGCGTTGTTCCGGGAAGCACAGATACGCAGTATTTT. It translates to CSVVPGSTDTQYF.

This clonotype showed up many times. The chain is built from TRBV29-1 and TRBJ2-5; unclear D gene. The germline V and J ends were trimmed by 3 bases and 2 bases, with 7 bases remaining between them. Germline loops: CDR1 SQVTM, CDR2 ANQGSEA. The CDR3 length is 12 residues. The CDR3 nucleotides are TGCAGCGTTGACCCAAGTCAAGAGACCCAGTACTTC. The encoded protein is CSVDPSQETQYF.

V and J are TRBV20-1 and TRBJ2-3, with 7 bases that match TRBD2. V shed 1 base, J shed 2 bases, and the junction held 6 bases outside the gene matches. The CDR3 is 15 residues long. The germline V gene encodes CDR1 DFQATT and CDR2 SNEGSKA (reference sequence). In DNA form, the CDR3 reads TGCAGTGCTAGAGCTCGGGACTATTTCACAGATACGCAGTATTTT. It yields the protein CSARARDYFTDTQYF.

J is TRBJ2-3 and V is TRBV6-1; TRBD1 matches 8 bases. V lost 5 bases to trimming and J lost 4 bases; unmatched junction nucleotides: 11. Germline V gene sequence: CDR1 MNHNS, CDR2 SASEGT. There are 16 residues in the CDR3. Written as DNA, the CDR3 is TGTGCCAGCAGTAGGGGACAGGCCCTGTATCCAGATACGCAGTATTTT. It encodes CASSRGQALYPDTQYF.

This clonotype was observed at least ten times. The J gene is TRBJ2-3, the V gene TRBV10-1, with D hard to call. Germline values: CDR1 WNHNN, CDR2 SYGVQD (reference sequence). The CDR3 contains 14 residues. Trimming cost V 1 base and J 2 bases, with 7 bases left between them. CDR3 in DNA: TGCGCCAGCAGTGAGTACGGCCTCACAGATACGCAGTATTTT. Its translation: CASSEYGLTDTQYF.

Only a few counts were recorded for this clonotype. The chain employs TRBV4-1 and TRBJ2-1, with TRBD1 matching over 7 bases. There are 15 residues in the CDR3. With V trimmed by 3 bases and J by 1 base, 3 bases remained unmatched. CDR1 and CDR2 from the germline V gene are MGHRA and YSYEKL. CDR3 nucleotides: TGCGCCAGCAGCCACCCAGGGGGTTCCTACAATGAGCAGTTCTTC. It translates to CASSHPGGSYNEQFF.